This TCR beta chain appears in the sequencing data of a study of vaccination and CD4 T cells after COVID-19. The V segment lost 1 base and the J segment 8 bases; nucleotides outside the gene matches: 7. Germline loops: CDR1 DFQATT, CDR2 SNEGSKA (reference sequence). The CDR3 has 14 residues. As to treatment: approximately nine-day PBMC culture with coronavirus spike peptide pools or control peptides (ViraFEST assay). The Oncomine TCR Beta short-read assay sequenced DNA from cultured CD4+ T cells. In TCRdb, the PCR reads were re-called with MiXCR into one record per CDR3 protein. The sample has nearly 15,000 distinct CDR3 sequences; about 48% are singletons. The table lists this clonotype with a few counts. Antigen: not known.

What was sequenced was CD4+ T cells from blood, cultured in vitro. This receptor was obtained from a human donor who had recovered from COVID-19. The genes are TRBV20-1 and TRBJ1-2; 10 nucleotides line up with TRBD1. The CDR3 loop is CSARGDRGPQGYTF. The CDR3 bases are TGCAGTGCTAGAGGGGACAGGGGTCCGCAGGGCTACACCTTC.